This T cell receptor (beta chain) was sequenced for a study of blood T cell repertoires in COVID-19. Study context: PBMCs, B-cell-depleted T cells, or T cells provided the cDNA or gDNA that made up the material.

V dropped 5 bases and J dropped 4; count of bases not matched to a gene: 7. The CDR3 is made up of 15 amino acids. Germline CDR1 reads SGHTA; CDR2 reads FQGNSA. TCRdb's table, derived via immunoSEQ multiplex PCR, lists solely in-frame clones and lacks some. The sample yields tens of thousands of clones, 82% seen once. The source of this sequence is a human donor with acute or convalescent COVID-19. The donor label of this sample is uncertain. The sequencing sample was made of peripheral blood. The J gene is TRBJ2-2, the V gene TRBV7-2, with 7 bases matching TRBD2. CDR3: CASSVQVAGTGELFF. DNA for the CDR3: TGTGCCAGCAGCGTCCAGGTAGCGGGCACCGGGGAGCTGTTTTTT.